This T cell receptor (beta chain) was sequenced during a study of blood T cell repertoires in COVID-19. As for the study in general: Sites across the United States, Italy and Spain contributed samples from acute and convalescent COVID-19. T cells, B-cell-depleted T cells, or PBMCs supplied cDNA or gDNA.

Original processing methods: Scientists estimated how many nucleated cells there were by amplifying reference gene primers. Libraries were prepared by immunoSEQ multiplex PCR; TCRdb keeps only in-frame clonotypes and omits some of them. V, J and clone size are those of that table, while D and trimming were read from the DNA. The sample carries 100,000 or so clones, around 90% recorded once. CDR3 size: 14 residues. Germline assignment: CDR1 ENHRY and CDR2 SYGVKD. V was clipped by 3 bases and J by 1 base, with 9 bases between them. Followed longitudinally, the Seattle patients had been enrolled during active infection.

The sequenced sample consisted of peripheral blood. The receptor comes from a woman in her 50s with COVID-19, enrolled during active disease. The rearrangement joins TRBV10-3 to TRBJ1-1; possible D gene TRBD1, 6 bases. The CDR3 DNA reads TGTGCCATCAGTGATCCGGACAGGAACACTGAAGCTTTCTTT. Translated, it gives CAISDPDRNTEAFF.